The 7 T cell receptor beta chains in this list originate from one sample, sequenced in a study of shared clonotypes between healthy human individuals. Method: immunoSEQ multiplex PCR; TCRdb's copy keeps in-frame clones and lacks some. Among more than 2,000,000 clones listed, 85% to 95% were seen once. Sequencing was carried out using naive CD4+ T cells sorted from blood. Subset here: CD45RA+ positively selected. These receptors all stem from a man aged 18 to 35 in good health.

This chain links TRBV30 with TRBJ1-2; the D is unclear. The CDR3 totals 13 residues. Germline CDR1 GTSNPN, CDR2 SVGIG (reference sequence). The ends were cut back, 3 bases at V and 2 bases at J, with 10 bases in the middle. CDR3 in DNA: TGTGCCTGGAGGGCCTCTCAAAACTATGGCTACACCTTC. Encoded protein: CAWRASQNYGYTF.

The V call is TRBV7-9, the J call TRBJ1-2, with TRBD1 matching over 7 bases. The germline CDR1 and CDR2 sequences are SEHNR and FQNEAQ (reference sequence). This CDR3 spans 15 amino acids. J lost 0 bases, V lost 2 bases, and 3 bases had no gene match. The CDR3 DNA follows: TGTGCCAGCAGCTTACAGGGGGTCGCTAACTATGGCTACACCTTC. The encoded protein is CASSLQGVANYGYTF.

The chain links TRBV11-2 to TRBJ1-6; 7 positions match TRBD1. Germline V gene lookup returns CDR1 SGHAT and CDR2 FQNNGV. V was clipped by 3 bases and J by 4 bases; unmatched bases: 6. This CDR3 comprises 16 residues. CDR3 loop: CASSFLTGWYNSPLHF. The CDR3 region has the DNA TGTGCCAGCAGCTTCCTGACAGGGTGGTATAATTCACCCCTCCACTTT.

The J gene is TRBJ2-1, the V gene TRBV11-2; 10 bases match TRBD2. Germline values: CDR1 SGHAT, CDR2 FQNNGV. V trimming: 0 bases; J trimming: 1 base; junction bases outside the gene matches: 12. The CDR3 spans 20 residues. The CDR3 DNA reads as TGTGCCAGCAGCTTAGAACCCCGACTAGCGGGTATAATATCCTACAATGAGCAGTTCTTC. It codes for CASSLEPRLAGIISYNEQFF.

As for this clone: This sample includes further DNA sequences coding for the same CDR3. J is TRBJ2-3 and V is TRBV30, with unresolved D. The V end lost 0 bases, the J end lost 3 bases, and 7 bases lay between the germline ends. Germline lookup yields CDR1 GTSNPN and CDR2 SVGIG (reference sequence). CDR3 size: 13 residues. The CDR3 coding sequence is TGTGCCTGGAGTGTACTGGGAACAGATACGCAGTATTTT. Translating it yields CAWSVLGTDTQYF.

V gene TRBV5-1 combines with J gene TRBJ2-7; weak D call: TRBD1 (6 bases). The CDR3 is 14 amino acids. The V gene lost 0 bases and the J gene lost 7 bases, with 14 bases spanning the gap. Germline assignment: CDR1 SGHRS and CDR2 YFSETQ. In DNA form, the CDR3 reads TGCGCCAGCAGCTTGGGACAGGCGGAAAGGGAGCAGTACTTC. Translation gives CASSLGQAEREQYF.

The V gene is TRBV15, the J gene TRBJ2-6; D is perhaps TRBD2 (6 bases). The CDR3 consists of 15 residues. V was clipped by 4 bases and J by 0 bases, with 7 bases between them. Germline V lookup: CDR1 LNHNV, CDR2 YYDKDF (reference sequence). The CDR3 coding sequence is TGTGCCACCAGCAACGGGGGCTCTGGGGCCAACGTCCTGACTTTC. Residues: CATSNGGSGANVLTF.